Listed here is a single T cell receptor (beta chain). This record belongs to a study of control samples from healthy donors and cancer patients. TCRdb's copy holds only in-frame clones and misses some; the assay was immunoSEQ multiplex PCR. The sample has 85,000 to 100,000 clones; around 80% are singletons. The CDR3 sequence is 15 residues long. Germline-derived CDR1 and CDR2 are LGHDT and YNNKEL (reference sequence). V lost 3 bases, J lost 1 base, and 13 bases lay in between. The genes are TRBV3-1 (or the pseudogene TRBV3-2) and TRBJ2-7, with a possible D match to TRBD1 (5 bases). The sequence was collected from a man in his fifties or sixties in good health. The sample comprised blood. The CDR3 here is CASSHSKKGSYEQYF. DNA for the CDR3: TGTGCCAGCAGCCACAGCAAAAAGGGGTCCTACGAGCAGTACTTC.